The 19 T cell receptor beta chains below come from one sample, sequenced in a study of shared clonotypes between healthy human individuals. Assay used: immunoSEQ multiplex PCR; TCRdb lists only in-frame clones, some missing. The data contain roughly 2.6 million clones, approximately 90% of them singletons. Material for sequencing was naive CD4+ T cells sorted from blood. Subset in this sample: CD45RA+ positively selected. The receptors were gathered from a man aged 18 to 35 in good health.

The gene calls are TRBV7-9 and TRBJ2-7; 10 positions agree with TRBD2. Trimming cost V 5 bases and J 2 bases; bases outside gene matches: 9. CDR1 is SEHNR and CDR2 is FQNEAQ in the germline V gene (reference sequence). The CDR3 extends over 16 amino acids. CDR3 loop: CASSGTGLAEAYEQYF. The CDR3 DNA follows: TGTGCCAGCAGCGGGACAGGACTAGCGGAAGCCTACGAGCAGTACTTC.

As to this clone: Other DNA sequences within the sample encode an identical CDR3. CDR3 nucleotides: TGCGCCAGCAGCTTGGGAGGGGAAAGCTCCTACAATGAGCAGTTCTTC. It encodes CASSLGGESSYNEQFF. The chain carries TRBV5-1 and TRBJ2-1, with D perhaps assigned TRBD1 or TRBD2 (5 bases each). CDR3 length: 16 amino acids. V was shortened by 0 bases and J by 0 bases, with 10 bases between the two germline ends. Germline CDR1 reads SGHRS; CDR2 reads YFSETQ.

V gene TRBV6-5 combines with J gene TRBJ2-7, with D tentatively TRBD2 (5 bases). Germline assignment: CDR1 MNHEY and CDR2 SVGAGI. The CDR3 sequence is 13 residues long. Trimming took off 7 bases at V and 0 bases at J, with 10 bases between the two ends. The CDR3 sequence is CASTEGSSYEQYF. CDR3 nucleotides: TGTGCCAGCACCGAGGGTTCCTCCTACGAGCAGTACTTC.

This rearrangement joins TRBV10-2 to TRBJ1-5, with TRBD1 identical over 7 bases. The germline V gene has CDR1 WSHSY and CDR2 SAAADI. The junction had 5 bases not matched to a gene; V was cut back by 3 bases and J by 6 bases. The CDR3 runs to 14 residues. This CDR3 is CASSETGVPQPQHF. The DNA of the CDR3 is TGCGCCAGCAGTGAAACAGGGGTTCCTCAGCCCCAGCATTTT.

This chain's CDR3 is CASSLASGRDTQYF. In nucleotides, the CDR3 is TGCGCCAGCAGCTTGGCTAGCGGACGGGATACGCAGTATTTT. The chain combines TRBV5-1 with TRBJ2-3, with 7 bases aligning to TRBD2. The V gene end was trimmed by 0 bases and the J gene end by 6 bases; junction bases not matched to a gene: 4. This CDR3 comprises 14 residues. Looked up from germline, CDR1 is SGHRS and CDR2 is YFSETQ.

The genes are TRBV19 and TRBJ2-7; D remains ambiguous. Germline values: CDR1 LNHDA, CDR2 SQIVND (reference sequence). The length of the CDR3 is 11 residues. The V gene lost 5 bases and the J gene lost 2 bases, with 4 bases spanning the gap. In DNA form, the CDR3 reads TGTGCCAGTAGTCAAGCCTACGAGCAGTACTTC. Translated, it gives CASSQAYEQYF.

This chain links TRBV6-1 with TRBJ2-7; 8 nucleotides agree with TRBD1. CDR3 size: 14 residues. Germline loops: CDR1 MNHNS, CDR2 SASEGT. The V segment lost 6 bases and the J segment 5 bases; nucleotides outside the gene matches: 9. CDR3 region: CASSHAGGSDEQYF. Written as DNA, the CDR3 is TGTGCCAGCAGCCACGCAGGGGGCTCTGACGAGCAGTACTTC.

As DNA, the CDR3 is TGCGCCAGCTCCAGGGCTAGCTTAGAGACCCAGTACTTC. Translating gives CASSRASLETQYF. V usage is TRBV5-1 and J usage is TRBJ2-5, with D perhaps being TRBD1 or TRBD2 (5 bases each). Trimming left V 7 bases short and J 4 bases short, with 14 bases between. The CDR3 covers 13 residues. The germline V gene has CDR1 SGHRS and CDR2 YFSETQ.

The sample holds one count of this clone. CDR3: CASGQRQPNEQFF. The CDR3 coding sequence is TGCGCCAGCGGACAACGACAGCCCAATGAGCAGTTCTTC. The V call is TRBV5-1, the J call TRBJ2-1; perhaps TRBD1 as D (5 bases). The CDR3 runs to 13 residues. Trimming cost V 7 bases and J 6 bases, with 14 bases left between them. Germline V gives CDR1 SGHRS, CDR2 YFSETQ.

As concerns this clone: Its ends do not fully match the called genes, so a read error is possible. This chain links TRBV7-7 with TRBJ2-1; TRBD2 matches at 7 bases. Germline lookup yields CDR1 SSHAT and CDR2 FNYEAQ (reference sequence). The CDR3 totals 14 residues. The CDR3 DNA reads TGTGCTAGCAGCCCGACGTCGGGAGGCACTGAGCAGTTCTTC. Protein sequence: CASSPTSGGTEQFF.

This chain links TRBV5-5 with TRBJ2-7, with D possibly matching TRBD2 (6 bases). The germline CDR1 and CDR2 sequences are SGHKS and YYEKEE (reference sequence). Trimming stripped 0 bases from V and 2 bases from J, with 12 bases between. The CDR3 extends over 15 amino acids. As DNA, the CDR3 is TGTGCCAGCAGCTTGGCCGGGACGGGAGCCTACGAGCAGTACTTC. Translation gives CASSLAGTGAYEQYF.

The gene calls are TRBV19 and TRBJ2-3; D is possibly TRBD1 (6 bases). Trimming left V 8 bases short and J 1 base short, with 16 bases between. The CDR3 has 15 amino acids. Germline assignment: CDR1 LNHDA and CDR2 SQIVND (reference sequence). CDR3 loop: CASALTGAGTDTQYF. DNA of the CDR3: TGTGCCAGTGCTTTGACAGGTGCGGGCACAGATACGCAGTATTTT.

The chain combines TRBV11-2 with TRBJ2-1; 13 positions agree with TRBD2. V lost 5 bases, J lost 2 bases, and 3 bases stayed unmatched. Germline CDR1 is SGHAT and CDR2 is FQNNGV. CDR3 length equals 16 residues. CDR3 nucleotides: TGTGCCAGCAGCCTGACTAGCGGGAGGACCTACAATGAGCAGTTCTTC. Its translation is CASSLTSGRTYNEQFF.

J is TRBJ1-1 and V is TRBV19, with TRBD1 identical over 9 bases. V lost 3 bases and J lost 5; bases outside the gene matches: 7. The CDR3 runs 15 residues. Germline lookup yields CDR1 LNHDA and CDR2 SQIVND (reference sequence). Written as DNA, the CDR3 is TGTGCCAGTAGTATGGGACAGGGATGGGGAACTGAAGCTTTCTTT. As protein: CASSMGQGWGTEAFF.

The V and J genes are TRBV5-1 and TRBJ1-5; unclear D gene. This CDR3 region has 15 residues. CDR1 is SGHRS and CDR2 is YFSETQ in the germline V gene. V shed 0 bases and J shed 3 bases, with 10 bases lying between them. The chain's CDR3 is CASSLVGEPNQPQHF. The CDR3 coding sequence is TGCGCCAGCAGCTTGGTCGGGGAACCCAATCAGCCCCAGCATTTT.

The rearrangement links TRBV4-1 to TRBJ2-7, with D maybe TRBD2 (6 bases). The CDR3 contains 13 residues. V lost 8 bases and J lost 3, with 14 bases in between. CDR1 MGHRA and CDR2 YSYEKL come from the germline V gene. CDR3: CASAQAGGYEQYF. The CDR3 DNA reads TGCGCCAGCGCCCAGGCCGGGGGCTACGAGCAGTACTTC.

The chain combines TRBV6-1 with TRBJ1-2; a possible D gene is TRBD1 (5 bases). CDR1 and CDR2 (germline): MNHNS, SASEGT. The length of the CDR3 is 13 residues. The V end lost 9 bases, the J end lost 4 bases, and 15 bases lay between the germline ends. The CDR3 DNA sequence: TGTGCCAGTCTTTCAAAGGGGCTCTATGGCTACACCTTC. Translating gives CASLSKGLYGYTF.

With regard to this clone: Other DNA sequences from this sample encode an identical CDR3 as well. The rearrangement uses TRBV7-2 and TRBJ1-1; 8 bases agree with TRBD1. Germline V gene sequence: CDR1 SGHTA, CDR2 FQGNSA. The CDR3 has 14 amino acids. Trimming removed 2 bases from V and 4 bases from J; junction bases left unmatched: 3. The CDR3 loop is CASSLRQGSTEAFF. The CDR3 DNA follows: TGTGCCAGCAGCTTACGACAGGGGAGCACTGAAGCTTTCTTT. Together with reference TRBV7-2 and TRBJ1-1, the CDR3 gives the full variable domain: GAGVSQSPSNKVTEKGKDVELRCDPISGHTALYWYRQSLGQGLEFLIYFQGNSAPDKSGLPSDRFSAERTGGSVSTLTIQRTQQEDSAVYLCASSLRQGSTEAFFGQGTRLTVV.

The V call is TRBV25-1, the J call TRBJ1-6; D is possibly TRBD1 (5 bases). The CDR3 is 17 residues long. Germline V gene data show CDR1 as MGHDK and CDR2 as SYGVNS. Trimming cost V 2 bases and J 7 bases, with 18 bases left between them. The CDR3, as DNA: TGTGCCAGCAGTGAACTAGGGGCCTTTTCCGCCAATTCACCCCTCCACTTT. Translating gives CASSELGAFSANSPLHF.